These 23 T cell receptor beta chains came from one sample sequenced in a study of blood T cell repertoires in COVID-19. The repertoire was sequenced with immunoSEQ multiplex PCR; TCRdb's copy has only in-frame clones and lacks some. Among tens of thousands of clones listed, around 86% were seen once. Material for sequencing was peripheral blood. The source of these receptors is a woman in her sixties with active COVID-19.

The chain employs TRBV15 and TRBJ2-7; no clear D gene. V lost 0 bases and J 2 bases, leaving 5 bases between the germline ends. CDR1 is LNHNV, CDR2 YYDKDF, per germline (reference sequence). CDR3 length: 13 residues. The CDR3 protein is CATSRDAAYEQYF. The CDR3, as DNA: TGTGCCACCAGCAGAGATGCAGCCTACGAGCAGTACTTC.

The chain is built from TRBV2 and TRBJ2-1; 8 positions match TRBD2. J was trimmed by 9 bases and V by 3 bases; bases with no gene match: 7. This CDR3 region has 14 residues. Germline V gives CDR1 SNHLY, CDR2 FYNNEI. The CDR3: CASSDTGGPSEQFF. The CDR3 bases are TGTGCCAGCAGTGACACGGGGGGGCCGAGTGAGCAGTTCTTC.

The chain combines TRBV30 with TRBJ2-1, with 7 bases identical to TRBD2. V shed 4 bases, J shed 4 bases, and the junction held 7 bases outside the gene matches. CDR1 GTSNPN and CDR2 SVGIG come from the germline V gene (reference sequence). The CDR3 loop spans 14 amino acids. In DNA form, the CDR3 reads TGTGCCTGGATCATAGGGACTACTTACAATGAGCAGTTCTTC. Protein sequence: CAWIIGTTYNEQFF.

The chain combines TRBV3-1 (or the pseudogene TRBV3-2) with TRBJ1-5, with 8 bases matching TRBD1. V shed 5 bases, J shed 4 bases, and the junction held 7 bases outside the gene matches. The germline gives CDR1 LGHDT, CDR2 YNNKEL (reference sequence). The CDR3 is 15 amino acids. This chain's CDR3 is CASSSGQVFNQPQHF. The CDR3, as DNA: TGTGCCAGCAGCTCGGGACAGGTCTTTAATCAGCCCCAGCATTTT.

The rearrangement links TRBV5-4 to TRBJ2-1; 8 bases agree with TRBD1. The CDR3 loop spans 13 amino acids. Germline loops: CDR1 SGHNT, CDR2 YYREEE (reference sequence). The V segment lost 1 base and the J segment 7 bases; nucleotides outside the gene matches: 1. CDR3 coding DNA: TGTGCCAGCAGCTTGACAGGGGGTAATGAGCAGTTCTTC. This translates into CASSLTGGNEQFF.

The V call is TRBV12-5, the J call TRBJ2-2; 9 bases fit TRBD2. Germline V lookup: CDR1 LGHNT, CDR2 FRNRAP. Trimming took 7 bases from V and 5 from J; bases not matched to a gene: 11. CDR3 length: 16 residues. The CDR3 loop is CASAPSGAGGTGELFF. The DNA of the CDR3 is TGTGCTAGTGCTCCATCTGGTGCGGGGGGGACCGGGGAGCTGTTTTTT.

V is TRBV27 and J is TRBJ2-1; 9 nucleotides match TRBD1. In germline, CDR1 is MNHEY, CDR2 SMNVEV (reference sequence). Losses at the gene ends were 2 bases for V and 2 bases for J; bases not matched to a gene: 10. CDR3 length equals 18 residues. The CDR3 sequence: CASSLELSDRGTYNEQFF. The DNA for the CDR3 is TGTGCCAGCAGTTTAGAGCTATCGGACAGGGGAACCTACAATGAGCAGTTCTTC.

V gene TRBV5-6 combines with J gene TRBJ2-1, with 8 bases identical to TRBD2. The CDR3 has 18 amino acids. V shed 2 bases, J shed 4 bases, and the junction held 14 bases outside the gene matches. CDR1 and CDR2 from the germline V gene are SGHDT and YYEEEE. CDR3 in amino acids: CASSFLTSAPAGYNEQFF. In nucleotides, the CDR3 is TGTGCCAGCAGCTTCTTGACTAGCGCTCCCGCGGGGTACAATGAGCAGTTCTTC. Together with reference TRBV5-6 and TRBJ2-1, the CDR3 gives the full variable domain: DAGVTQSPTHLIKTRGQQVTLRCSPKSGHDTVSWYQQALGQGPQFIFQYYEEEERQRGNFPDRFSGHQFPNYSSELNVNALLLGDSALYLCASSFLTSAPAGYNEQFFGPGTRLTVL.

J is TRBJ2-7 and V is TRBV19, with TRBD1 matching 8 bases. Per the germline V gene, CDR1 is LNHDA and CDR2 is SQIVND (reference sequence). The length of the CDR3 is 14 residues. With V trimmed by 3 bases and J by 5 bases, 6 bases remained unmatched. CDR3: CASSITGQADEQYF. The CDR3 bases are TGTGCCAGTAGTATCACGGGACAGGCTGACGAGCAGTACTTC. Full variable domain (rest looked up from reference TRBV19 and TRBJ2-7): DGGITQSPKYLFRKEGQNVTLSCEQNLNHDAMYWYRQDPGQGLRLIYYSQIVNDFQKGDIAEGYSVSREKKESFPLTVTSAQKNPTAFYLCASSITGQADEQYFGPGTRLTVT.

This clone was detected only a few times. This chain links TRBV9 with TRBJ1-3; D is undetermined. Per the germline V gene, CDR1 is SGDLS and CDR2 is YYNGEE. Trimming left V 4 bases short and J 4 bases short, with 15 bases between. The CDR3 is 15 amino acids. In DNA, the CDR3 is TGTGCCAGCAGCCCAAGAGGGAGGTCCGGAAACACCATATATTTT. Protein: CASSPRGRSGNTIYF.

The chain has TRBV24-1 and TRBJ2-5; 7 nucleotides align to TRBD1. Losses at the gene ends were 7 bases for V and 2 bases for J; bases not matched to a gene: 3. CDR1 and CDR2 from the germline V gene are KGHDR and SFDVKD. The CDR3 is 13 residues long. The CDR3 loop is CATSRDSQETQYF. The DNA for the CDR3 is TGTGCCACCAGCCGGGACAGTCAAGAGACCCAGTACTTC.

The chain has TRBV28 and TRBJ2-5; D possibly corresponds to TRBD1 (6 bases). The germline V gene encodes CDR1 MDHEN and CDR2 SYDVKM. This CDR3 comprises 12 residues. V was cut by 6 bases and J by 4 bases, with 9 bases left in between. CDR3 bases: TGTGCCAGCAGGGAAGGGGGAGAGACCCAGTACTTC. The encoded protein is CASREGGETQYF.

This clone showed up just a few times. The chain employs TRBV19 and TRBJ1-2, with TRBD1 identical over 10 bases. The germline CDR1 and CDR2 sequences are LNHDA and SQIVND (reference sequence). The CDR3 sequence is 15 residues long. Trimming at V came to 6 bases and at J to 4 bases, leaving 8 bases not matched to a gene. In DNA form, the CDR3 reads TGTGCCAGTAGCAACGACAGGGGGCGCCGCTATGGCTACACCTTC. Translated: CASSNDRGRRYGYTF.

CDR3: CASSPGGGVETQYF. CDR3 DNA: TGTGCCAGCTCCCCAGGAGGGGGCGTAGAGACCCAGTACTTC. V and J are TRBV18 and TRBJ2-5, with D perhaps matching TRBD1 (7 bases). V was clipped by 6 bases and J by 4 bases, with 15 bases between them. This CDR3 contains 14 residues. The germline gives CDR1 KGHSH, CDR2 LQKENI.

The rearrangement uses TRBV27 and TRBJ2-7; TRBD2 is a possible D gene (5 bases). From germline, CDR1 is MNHEY and CDR2 SMNVEV (reference sequence). This CDR3 spans 14 amino acids. V dropped 3 bases and J dropped 2 bases, with 11 bases sitting between them. Written as DNA, the CDR3 is TGTGCCAGCAGTTTTTTGAGGGAACCCTACGAGCAGTACTTC. This codes for CASSFLREPYEQYF.

The chain couples TRBV7-3 to TRBJ1-6; possibly TRBD1 for D (5 bases). This CDR3 contains 16 residues. CDR1 and CDR2 from the germline V gene are SGHTA and FQGTGA. Trimming took 0 bases from V and 9 from J, leaving 15 bases between them. This CDR3 reads CASSLTSGRVGSPLHF. CDR3 coding DNA: TGTGCCAGCAGCTTAACTTCGGGCAGGGTGGGTTCACCCCTCCACTTT.

Worth noting for this clone: Compared with germline, one end of the junction differs, possibly owing to a read error. Other nucleotide sequences from this sample produce the same CDR3. The rearrangement links TRBV11-3 to TRBJ1-5; 7 positions match TRBD1. The CDR3 loop spans 16 amino acids. The germline V gene has CDR1 SGHNT and CDR2 YENEEA. As DNA, the CDR3 is TGTGCTAGCAGCTTCGACAGGGCCTATAGCAATCAGCCCCAGCATTTT. Its protein product is CASSFDRAYSNQPQHF.

The CDR3 region is CASSHVFEETQYF. The CDR3 DNA sequence: TGTGCCAGCAGCCACGTATTTGAAGAGACCCAGTACTTC. This chain uses TRBV3-1 (or the pseudogene TRBV3-2) with TRBJ2-5; D gene uncertain. V was cut by 3 bases and J by 3 bases, with 8 bases left in between. Germline V gene data show CDR1 as LGHDT and CDR2 as YNNKEL (reference sequence). The CDR3 contains 13 residues.

The chain is built from TRBV7-9 and TRBJ1-2; 7 nucleotides line up with TRBD1. The CDR3 extends over 14 amino acids. Trimming cost V 7 bases and J 8 bases; bases outside gene matches: 13. Germline CDR1 reads SEHNR; CDR2 reads FQNEAQ (reference sequence). In DNA form, the CDR3 reads TGTGCCAGCACCACACAGATGACAGGGATCGGCTACACCTTC. As protein: CASTTQMTGIGYTF.

This clone was seen just once. The chain uses TRBV10-1 and TRBJ2-7, with D tentatively TRBD1 (5 bases). Per germline, CDR1 WNHNN and CDR2 SYGVQD (reference sequence). V gave up 0 bases and J gave up 7 bases, with 16 bases separating them. The CDR3 totals 15 residues. In nucleotides, the CDR3 is TGCGCCAGCAGTGAGTCGGGTCAGGGCAAGAGAGAGCAGTACTTC. This codes for CASSESGQGKREQYF.

The V gene is TRBV30, the J gene TRBJ2-7; D might be TRBD1 (6 bases). Trimming cost V 2 bases and J 5 bases, with 16 bases left between them. CDR1 and CDR2 (germline): GTSNPN, SVGIG (reference sequence). CDR3 length equals 14 residues. CDR3 in amino acids: CAWSPGTGMNEQYF. The CDR3 region has the DNA TGTGCCTGGAGTCCTGGTACAGGGATGAACGAGCAGTACTTC. Full variable domain (remainder filled in from reference TRBV30 and TRBJ2-7): SQTIHQWPATLVQPVGSPLSLECTVEGTSNPNLYWYRQAAGRGLQLLFYSVGIGQISSEVPQNLSASRPQDRQFILSSKKLLLSDSGFYLCAWSPGTGMNEQYFGPGTRLTVT.

The chain has TRBV5-1 and TRBJ1-2, with 10 positions matching TRBD1. Per germline, CDR1 SGHRS and CDR2 YFSETQ. J was trimmed by 4 bases and V by 7 bases; bases with no gene match: 7. The CDR3 has 14 amino acids. CDR3 amino acids: CASRTGGGFYGYTF. DNA of the CDR3: TGCGCCAGCCGGACAGGGGGAGGTTTCTATGGCTACACCTTC.

The chain's CDR3 is CASSLRSQLNTEAFF. CDR3 nucleotides: TGTGCCAGCAGCTTGAGGTCACAGTTGAACACTGAAGCTTTCTTT. The chain joins TRBV5-6 to TRBJ1-1; D remains ambiguous. This CDR3 region has 15 residues. V shed 1 base and J shed 0 bases, with 10 bases lying between them. Germline V gene data show CDR1 as SGHDT and CDR2 as YYEEEE.